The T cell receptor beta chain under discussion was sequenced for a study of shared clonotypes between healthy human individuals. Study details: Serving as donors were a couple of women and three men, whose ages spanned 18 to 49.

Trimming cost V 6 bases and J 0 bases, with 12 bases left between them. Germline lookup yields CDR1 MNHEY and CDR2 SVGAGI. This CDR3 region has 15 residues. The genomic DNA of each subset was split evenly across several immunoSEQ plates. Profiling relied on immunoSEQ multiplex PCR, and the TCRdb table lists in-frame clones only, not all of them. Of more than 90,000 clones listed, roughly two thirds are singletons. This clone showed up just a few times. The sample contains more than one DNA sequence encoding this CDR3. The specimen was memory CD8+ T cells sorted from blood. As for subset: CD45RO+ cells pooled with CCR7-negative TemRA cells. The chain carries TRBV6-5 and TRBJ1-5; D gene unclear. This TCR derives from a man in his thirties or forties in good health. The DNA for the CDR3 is TGTGCCAGCAGAATACGAGAGTATAGCAATCAGCCCCAGCATTTT. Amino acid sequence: CASRIREYSNQPQHF.